This T cell receptor beta chain was sequenced during a study of blood T cell repertoires in COVID-19. Across the whole study: Italy, Spain and the United States were the sources of the convalescent and acute COVID-19 samples. The cDNA or gDNA used as material had been derived from T cells, B-cell-depleted T cells, or PBMCs.

The V segment lost 6 bases and the J segment 7 bases; nucleotides outside the gene matches: 12. The germline CDR1 and CDR2 sequences are MDHEN and SYDVKM. This CDR3 has 15 residues. As handled by the study authors: Estimation of nucleated cell counts was performed using reference gene primer amplification. The table came from immunoSEQ multiplex PCR; TCRdb's copy has only in-frame clones and leaves some out. V and J calls and clone size are given by that table; D and trimming were obtained from the DNA. The sample includes 90,000 or so clones, approximately 91% of them seen just once. The clonotype was recovered from a human donor with active COVID-19. The donor label of this sample is uncertain. Sequenced sample: peripheral blood. The chain joins TRBV28 to TRBJ1-2, with 9 bases aligning to TRBD1. CDR3 coding DNA: TGTGCCAGCAGGAAGCGGACAGGGGTTTACGGTGGCTACACCTTC. Translation gives CASRKRTGVYGGYTF.